These 6 T cell receptor beta chains came from one sample sequenced in a study of CD8 T cells in ankylosing spondylitis. TCRdb reprocessed the 5' RACE reads with MiXCR, giving one entry per CDR3 protein. This sample has around 150,000 distinct CDR3 sequences; approximately 10% occur once, and the top ten carry 4.1%. The material sequenced was blood, either unsorted or a sorted T cell fraction (not recorded which). Source of these receptors: a female donor with ankylosing spondylitis or in good health (not recorded which).

Ten or more counts support this clonotype. The chain uses TRBV3-1 and TRBJ2-7, with TRBD2 as a possible D gene (6 bases). The CDR3 is made up of 15 amino acids. Germline assignment: CDR1 LGHDT and CDR2 YNNKEL (reference sequence). V was pared by 4 bases and J by 0 bases, with 13 bases between. CDR3 sequence reads: CASSPTGSSSYEQYF. The DNA for the CDR3 is TGTGCCAGCAGCCCCACCGGGAGTAGCTCCTACGAGCAGTACTTC.

This clonotype was seen at least ten times. This chain links TRBV5-1 with TRBJ1-1; TRBD1 matches 7 bases. The trim removed 1 base at V and 2 bases at J, leaving 5 bases unmatched. Germline-derived CDR1 and CDR2 are SGHRS and YFSETQ. CDR3 length: 15 amino acids. As DNA, the CDR3 is TGCGCCAGCAGCTTGTTAGGGGACAGCAACACTGAAGCTTTCTTT. Translated, it gives CASSLLGDSNTEAFF.

The V call is TRBV7-8, the J call TRBJ2-5, with 9 bases identical to TRBD1. There are 13 residues in the CDR3. The germline V gene encodes CDR1 SGHVS and CDR2 FQNEAQ. V lost 5 bases to trimming and J lost 4 bases; unmatched junction nucleotides: 2. The CDR3 sequence: CASSGTGRETQYF. For the CDR3, the DNA is TGTGCCAGCAGCGGGACAGGGAGAGAGACCCAGTACTTC.

This clonotype was seen at least ten times. V is TRBV29-1 and J is TRBJ2-3; D is possibly TRBD1 or TRBD2 (5 bases each). The germline V gene encodes CDR1 SQVTM and CDR2 ANQGSEA. Trimming stripped 6 bases from V and 3 bases from J, with 13 bases between. The CDR3 totals 13 residues. The CDR3 protein is CSVVGRNTDTQYF. The CDR3 bases are TGCAGCGTCGTGGGACGGAATACAGATACGCAGTATTTT.

This clonotype was observed at least ten times. This chain uses TRBV7-2 with TRBJ1-5; no reliable D call. V gave up 4 bases and J gave up 4 bases, with 8 bases separating them. The CDR3 sequence is 13 residues long. The V gene's germline CDR1 is SGHTA and CDR2 FQGNSA. The CDR3 reads CASSSRGNQPQHF. The CDR3 DNA sequence: TGTGCCAGCAGCTCCCGTGGGAATCAGCCCCAGCATTTT.

This clonotype was detected many times. The chain couples TRBV3-1 to TRBJ1-1, with D hard to call. There are 13 residues in the CDR3. The V end was cut by 4 bases, the J end by 4 bases, with 10 bases between. Germline V CDR1 and CDR2: LGHDT, YNNKEL (reference sequence). The CDR3 reads CASSLAGPTEAFF. The CDR3 nucleotides read TGTGCCAGCAGCCTCGCAGGACCCACTGAAGCTTTCTTT.